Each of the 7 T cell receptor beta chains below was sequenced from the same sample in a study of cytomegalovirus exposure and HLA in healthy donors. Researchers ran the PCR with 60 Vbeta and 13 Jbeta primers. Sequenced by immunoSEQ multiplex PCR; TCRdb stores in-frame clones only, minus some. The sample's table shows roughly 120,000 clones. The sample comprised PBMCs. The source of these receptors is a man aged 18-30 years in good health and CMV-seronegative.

CDR3 nucleotide sequence: TGTGCCAGCAGCTTAGGGGACAGGGAACTCCAAGAGACCCAGTACTTC. This translates into CASSLGDRELQETQYF. The gene calls are TRBV13 and TRBJ2-5; 8 bases fit TRBD1. Germline loops: CDR1 PRHDT, CDR2 FYEKMQ (reference sequence). Germline trimming cut 0 bases from V and 1 base from J; bases unmatched to any gene: 4. The CDR3 loop spans 16 amino acids.

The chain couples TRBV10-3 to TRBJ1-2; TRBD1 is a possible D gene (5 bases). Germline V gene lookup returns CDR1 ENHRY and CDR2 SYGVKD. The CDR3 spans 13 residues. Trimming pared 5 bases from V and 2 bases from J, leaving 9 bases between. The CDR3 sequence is CAISKTGNYGYTF. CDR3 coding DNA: TGTGCCATCAGTAAAACAGGAAACTATGGCTACACCTTC.

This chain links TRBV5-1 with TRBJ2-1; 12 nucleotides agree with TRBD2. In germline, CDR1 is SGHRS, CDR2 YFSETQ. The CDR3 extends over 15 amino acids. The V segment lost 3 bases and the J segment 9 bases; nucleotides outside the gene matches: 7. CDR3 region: CASSSLAGGFGEQFF. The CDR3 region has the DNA TGCGCCAGCAGCTCCCTAGCGGGAGGGTTCGGTGAGCAGTTCTTC. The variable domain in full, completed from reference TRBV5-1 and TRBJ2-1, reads KAGVTQTPRYLIKTRGQQVTLSCSPISGHRSVSWYQQTPGQGLQFLFEYFSETQRNKGNFPGRFSGRQFSNSRSEMNVSTLELGDSALYLCASSSLAGGFGEQFFGPGTRLTVL.

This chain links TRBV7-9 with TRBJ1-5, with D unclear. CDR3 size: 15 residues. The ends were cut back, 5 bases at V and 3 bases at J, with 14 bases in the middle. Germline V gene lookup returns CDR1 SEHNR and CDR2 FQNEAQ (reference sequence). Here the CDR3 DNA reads TGTGCCAGCAGCCCCCTAGGTGGATACAATCAGCCCCAGCATTTT. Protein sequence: CASSPLGGYNQPQHF.

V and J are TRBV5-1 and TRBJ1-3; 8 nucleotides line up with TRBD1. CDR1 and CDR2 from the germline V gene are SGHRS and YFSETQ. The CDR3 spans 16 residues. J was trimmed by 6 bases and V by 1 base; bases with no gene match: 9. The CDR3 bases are TGCGCCAGCAGCTTGTATCAGGGGGCTAGTGAAAACACCATATATTTT. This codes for CASSLYQGASENTIYF.

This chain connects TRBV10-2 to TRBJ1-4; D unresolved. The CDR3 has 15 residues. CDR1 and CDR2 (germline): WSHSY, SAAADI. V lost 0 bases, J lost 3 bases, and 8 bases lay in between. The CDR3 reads CASSESTGSNEKLFF. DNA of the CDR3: TGCGCCAGCAGTGAGTCTACGGGGTCTAATGAAAAACTGTTTTTT.

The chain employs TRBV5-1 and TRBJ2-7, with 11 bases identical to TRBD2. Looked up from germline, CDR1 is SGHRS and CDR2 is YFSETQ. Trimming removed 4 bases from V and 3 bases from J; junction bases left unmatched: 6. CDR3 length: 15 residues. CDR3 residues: CASSQLTSGNYEQYF. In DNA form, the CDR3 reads TGCGCCAGCAGCCAACTGACTAGCGGGAACTACGAGCAGTACTTC.